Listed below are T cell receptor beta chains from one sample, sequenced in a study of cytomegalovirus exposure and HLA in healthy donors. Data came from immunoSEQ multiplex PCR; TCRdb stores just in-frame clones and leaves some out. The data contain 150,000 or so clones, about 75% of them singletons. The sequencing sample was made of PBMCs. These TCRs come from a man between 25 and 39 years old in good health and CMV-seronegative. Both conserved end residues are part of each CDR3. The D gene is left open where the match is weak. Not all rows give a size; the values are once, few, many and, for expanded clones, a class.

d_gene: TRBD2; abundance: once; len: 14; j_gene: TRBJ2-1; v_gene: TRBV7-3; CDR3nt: TGTGCCAGCAGCTTGGGACTAGCCCCAAATGAGCAGTTCTTC; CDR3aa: CASSLGLAPNEQFF
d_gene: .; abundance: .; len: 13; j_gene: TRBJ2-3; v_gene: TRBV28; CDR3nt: TGTGCCAGCAGTTGGGTAAGGGGAGATACGCAGTATTTT; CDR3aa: CASSWVRGDTQYF
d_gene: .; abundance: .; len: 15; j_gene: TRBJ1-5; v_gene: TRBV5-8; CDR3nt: TGTGCCAGCATCGGGAGACTACAGCGCAATCAGCCCCAGCATTTT; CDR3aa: CASIGRLQRNQPQHF
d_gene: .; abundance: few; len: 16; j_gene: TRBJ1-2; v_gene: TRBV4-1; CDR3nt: TGCGCCAGCAGCCAACCCACTAGGCCACACGGTAATGGCTACACCTTC; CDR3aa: CASSQPTRPHGNGYTF
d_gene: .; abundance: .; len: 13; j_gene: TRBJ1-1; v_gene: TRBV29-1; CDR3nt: TGCAGCGTTGAACGGCGGATGAACACTGAAGCTTTCTTT; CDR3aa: CSVERRMNTEAFF
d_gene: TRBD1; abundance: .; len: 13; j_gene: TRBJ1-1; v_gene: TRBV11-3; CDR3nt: TGTGCCAGCAGCCAAAGGGACAGCGCTGAAGCTTTCTTT; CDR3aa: CASSQRDSAEAFF
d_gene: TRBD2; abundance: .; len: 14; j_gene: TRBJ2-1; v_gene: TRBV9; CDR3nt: TGTGCCAGCAGCACAGGGGGACTAGCGGGAGAGCAGTTCTTC; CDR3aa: CASSTGGLAGEQFF
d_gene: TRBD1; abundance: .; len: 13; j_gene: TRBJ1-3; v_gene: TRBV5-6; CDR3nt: TGTGCCAGCAGCCCTCGACAGGGAGGCACCATATATTTT; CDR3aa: CASSPRQGGTIYF
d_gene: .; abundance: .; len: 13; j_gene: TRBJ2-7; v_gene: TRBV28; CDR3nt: TGTGCCAGCAGAACAGGGCTTCCCTACGAGCAGTACTTC; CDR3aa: CASRTGLPYEQYF
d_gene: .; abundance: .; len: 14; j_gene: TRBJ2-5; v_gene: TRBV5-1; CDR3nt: TGCGCCAGCAGCTTGCTGGAGGGGCAAGAGACCCAGTACTTC; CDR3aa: CASSLLEGQETQYF
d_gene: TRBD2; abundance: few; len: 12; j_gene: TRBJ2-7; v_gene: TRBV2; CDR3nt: TGTGCTCGCGGACTAGCGGCCTACGAGCAGTACTTC; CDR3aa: CARGLAAYEQYF
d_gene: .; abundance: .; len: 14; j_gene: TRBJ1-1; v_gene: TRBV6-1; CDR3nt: TGTGCCAGCAGTGAGTCCAGGGCCCTAGATGAAGCTTTCTTT; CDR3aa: CASSESRALDEAFF
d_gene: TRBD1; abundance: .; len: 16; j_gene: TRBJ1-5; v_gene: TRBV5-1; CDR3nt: TGCGCCAGCAGCTTGGGACCTACGGGACAGTTACAGCCCCAGCATTTT; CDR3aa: CASSLGPTGQLQPQHF
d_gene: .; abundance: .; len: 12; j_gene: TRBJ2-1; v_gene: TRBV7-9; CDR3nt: TGTGCCAGCCGTGGGGCTCTCAATGAGCAGTTCTTC; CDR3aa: CASRGALNEQFF
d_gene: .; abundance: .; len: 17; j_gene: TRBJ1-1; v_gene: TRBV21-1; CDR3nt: TGTGCCAGCAGCAAATGGACACAGGGAAAAGGGAACACTGAAGCTTTCTTT; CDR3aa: CASSKWTQGKGNTEAFF
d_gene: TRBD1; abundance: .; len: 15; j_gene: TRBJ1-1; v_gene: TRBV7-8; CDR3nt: TGTGCCAGCAGCGCCCGACAGGGTCTGAACACTGAAGCTTTCTTT; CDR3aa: CASSARQGLNTEAFF
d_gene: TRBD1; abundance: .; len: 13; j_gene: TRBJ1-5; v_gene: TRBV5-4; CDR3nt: TGTGCCAGCAGCTCACAGGGGGATCAGCCCCAGCATTTT; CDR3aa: CASSSQGDQPQHF
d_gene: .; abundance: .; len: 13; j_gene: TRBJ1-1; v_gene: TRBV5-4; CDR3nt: TGTGCCAGCAGCCTAACTTTGAACACTGAAGCTTTCTTT; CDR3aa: CASSLTLNTEAFF